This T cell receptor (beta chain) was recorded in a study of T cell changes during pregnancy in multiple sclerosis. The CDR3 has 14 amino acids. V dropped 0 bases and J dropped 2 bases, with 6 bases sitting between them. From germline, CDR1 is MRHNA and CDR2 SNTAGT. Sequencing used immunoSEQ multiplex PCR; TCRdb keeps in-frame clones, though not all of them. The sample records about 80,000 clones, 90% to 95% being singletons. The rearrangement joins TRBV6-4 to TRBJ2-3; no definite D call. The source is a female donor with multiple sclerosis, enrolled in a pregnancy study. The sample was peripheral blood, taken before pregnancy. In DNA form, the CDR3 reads TGTGCCAGCAGTGACTCAGGAGACACAGATACGCAGTATTTT. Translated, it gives CASSDSGDTDTQYF.